This T cell receptor beta chain was documented in a study of shared clonotypes between healthy human individuals. The assay was carried out at the deep level. TCRdb's table, derived via immunoSEQ multiplex PCR, lists solely in-frame clones and lacks some. Of hundreds of thousands of clones in the sample, around 67% were seen once. Partitioning of CD4+ cells yielded a CD45RA+ naive subset and a CD45RA-negative memory subset. This clone occurred a few times. Germline V CDR1 and CDR2: LNHDA, SQIVND (reference sequence). CDR3 length: 15 residues. The trim removed 7 bases at V and 2 bases at J, leaving 3 bases unmatched.

This receptor was obtained from a woman between 25 and 40 years old in good health. The genes are TRBV19 and TRBJ2-3; 13 nucleotides align to TRBD2. Sequencing was performed on memory CD4+ T cells sorted from blood. Specified subset: CD45RA-negative fraction. CDR3 region: CASKGLAGDTDTQYF. The CDR3 DNA reads as TGTGCCAGTAAAGGACTAGCGGGAGACACAGATACGCAGTATTTT.